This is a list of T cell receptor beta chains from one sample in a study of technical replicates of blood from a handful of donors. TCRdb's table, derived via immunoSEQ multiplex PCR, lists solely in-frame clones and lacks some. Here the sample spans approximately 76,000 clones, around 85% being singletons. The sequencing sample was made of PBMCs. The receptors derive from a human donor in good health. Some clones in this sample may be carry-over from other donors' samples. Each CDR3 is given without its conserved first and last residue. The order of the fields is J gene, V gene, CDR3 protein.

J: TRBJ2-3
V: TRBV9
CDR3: ASSVEGQGFTDTQY

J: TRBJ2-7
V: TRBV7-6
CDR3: ASSLVSSATYEQY

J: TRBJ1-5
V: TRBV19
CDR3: ASSIMDYSNQPQH

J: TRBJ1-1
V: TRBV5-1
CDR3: ASSLGGTFPETEAF

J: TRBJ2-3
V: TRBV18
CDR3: ASSPWLDTQY

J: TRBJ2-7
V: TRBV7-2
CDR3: ASSLTGGGAYEQY

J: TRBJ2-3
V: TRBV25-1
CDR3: ASSELGSGRYADTQY

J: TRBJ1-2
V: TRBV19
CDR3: ASTDNSGMGYGYT

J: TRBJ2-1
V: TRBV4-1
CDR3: ASSQVVRDERYEQF

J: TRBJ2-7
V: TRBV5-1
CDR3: ASSSSGRGEQY

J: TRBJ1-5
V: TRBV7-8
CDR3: ASSLGRDNQPQH

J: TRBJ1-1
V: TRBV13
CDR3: ASSLEMRGPPDREAF

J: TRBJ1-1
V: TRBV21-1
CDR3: ASSKGQTVNTEAF

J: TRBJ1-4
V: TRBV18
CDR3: ASSPGLDNEKLF

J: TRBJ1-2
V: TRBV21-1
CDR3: ASSSPGQGDYSYT

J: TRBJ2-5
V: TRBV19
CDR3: ASSIFQGKGTQY

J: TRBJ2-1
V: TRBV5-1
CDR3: ASSLAIGLATNEQF

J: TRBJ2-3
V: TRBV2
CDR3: ASSDQRRDTQY

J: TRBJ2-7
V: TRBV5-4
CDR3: ASSSSGGNSYEQY

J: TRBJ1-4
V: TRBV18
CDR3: ASSPTGMAATNEKLF

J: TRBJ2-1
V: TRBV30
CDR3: AWSEGTSGRSDEQF

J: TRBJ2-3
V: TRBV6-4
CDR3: AISDRVRTDTQY

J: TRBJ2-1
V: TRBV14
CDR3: ASSPSGRGLYNEQF

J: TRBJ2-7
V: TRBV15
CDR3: ATSARTRLFPILTYEQY

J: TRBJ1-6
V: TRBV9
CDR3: ASSVETGVGNSPLH

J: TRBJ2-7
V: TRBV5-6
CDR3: ASSLTGGLDEQY

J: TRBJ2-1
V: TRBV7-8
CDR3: ASSLARAEYPEREWAWEQF

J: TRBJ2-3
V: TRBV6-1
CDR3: ASSAGGAHTDTQY

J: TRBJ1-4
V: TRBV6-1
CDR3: ASSEALPYEKLF

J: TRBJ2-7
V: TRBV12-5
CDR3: ASGLVLGGPSGEY

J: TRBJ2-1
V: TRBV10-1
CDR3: ATQGSRVRYEQF

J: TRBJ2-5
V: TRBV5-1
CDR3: ASSQGGVGRGETQY